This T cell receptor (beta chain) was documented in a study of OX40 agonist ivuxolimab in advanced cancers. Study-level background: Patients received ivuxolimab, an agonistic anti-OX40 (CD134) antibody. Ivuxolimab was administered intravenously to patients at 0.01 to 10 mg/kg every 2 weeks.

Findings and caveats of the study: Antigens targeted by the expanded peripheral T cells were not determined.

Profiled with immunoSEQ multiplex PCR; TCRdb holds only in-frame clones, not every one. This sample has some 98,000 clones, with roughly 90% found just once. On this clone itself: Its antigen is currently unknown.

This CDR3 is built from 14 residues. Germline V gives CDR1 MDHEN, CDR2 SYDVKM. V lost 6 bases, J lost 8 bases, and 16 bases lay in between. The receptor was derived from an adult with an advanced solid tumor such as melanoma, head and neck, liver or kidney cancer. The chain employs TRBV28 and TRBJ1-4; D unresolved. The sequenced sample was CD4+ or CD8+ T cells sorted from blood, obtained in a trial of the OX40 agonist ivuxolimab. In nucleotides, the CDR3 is TGTGCCAGCAGGTCGCGGGGATTTGGCGAAAAACTGTTTTTT. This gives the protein CASRSRGFGEKLFF.